The subject of this entry is one T cell receptor beta chain. The sample belongs to a study of T cell responses to AZD1222 COVID-19 vaccine. TCRdb keeps only in-frame clones here, not all; method: immunoSEQ multiplex PCR. This table has 250,000 to 300,000 clones, about 94% appearing once. The material sequenced was peripheral blood, taken 28 days after the second AZD1222 dose. The receptor's source is an adult who received the AZD1222 COVID-19 vaccine.

The CDR3 DNA reads TGTGCCAGCAGTTTATCCCCCCGGGAGTATGGCTACACCTTC. It codes for CASSLSPREYGYTF. The chain has TRBV28 and TRBJ1-2; D is ambiguous. The length of the CDR3 is 14 residues. CDR1 and CDR2 from the germline V gene are MDHEN and SYDVKM. Between the trimmed V and J ends, which lost 1 base and 5 bases, there was a span of 11 bases.